Listed here are 23 T cell receptor beta chains from one sample, sequenced in a study of tumor and adjacent non-tumor tissue in lung cancer. RNA was extracted from bulk tissue without any cell sorting. A modified ARM-PCR protocol with three rounds of nested PCR amplified TCRbeta. TCRdb ran MiXCR on the multiplex PCR reads and lists one entry per CDR3 protein. There are about 66,000 distinct CDR3 sequences in the sample; approximately 73% occur only once, and 28% lies in the top ten. The sequencing input was lung tumor tissue. Receptor source: a man between 60 and 75 years old with non-small cell lung cancer.

This clonotype was counted ten times or more. This rearrangement joins TRBV29-1 to TRBJ2-1, with 14 bases lining up with TRBD2. Germline CDR1 is SQVTM and CDR2 is ANQGSEA. The trim removed 4 bases at V and 7 bases at J, leaving 3 bases unmatched. The CDR3 loop spans 14 amino acids. CDR3 bases: TGCAGCGTTGGGGGGACTAGCGGGAGTAATGAGCAGTTCTTC. Amino acid sequence: CSVGGTSGSNEQFF.

This chain uses TRBV5-5 with TRBJ2-7; D not resolved. CDR3 length: 13 amino acids. Germline values: CDR1 SGHKS, CDR2 YYEKEE (reference sequence). The CDR3 region is CAASLESTYEQYF. DNA for the CDR3: TGTGCAGCCAGCTTGGAAAGCACCTACGAGCAGTACTTC. Full variable domain (missing parts from reference TRBV5-5 and TRBJ2-7): DAGVTQSPTHLIKTRGQQVTLRCSPISGHKSVSWYQQVLGQGPQFIFQYYEKEERGRGNFPDRFSARQFPNYSSELNVNALLLGDSALYLCAASLESTYEQYFGPGTRLTVT.

This clonotype occurred once. The chain employs TRBV6-5 and TRBJ2-2, with D hard to call. Germline V gene data show CDR1 as MNHEY and CDR2 as SVGAGI. The CDR3 totals 13 residues. V lost 6 bases to trimming and J lost 10 bases, with 15 bases between them. The CDR3 protein is CASRKRIDEELFF. CDR3 sequence (DNA): TGTGCCAGCAGGAAGAGGATCGACGAGGAGCTGTTTTTT.

The chain has TRBV29-1 and TRBJ2-7; the match to TRBD2 covers 8 bases. CDR1 is SQVTM and CDR2 is ANQGSEA in the germline V gene. After removal of 4 bases from V and 4 bases from J, the junction contained 3 bases not matched to a gene. CDR3 length: 12 residues. In DNA form, the CDR3 reads TGCAGCGTTGCCGGGGGGGGGTACGAGCAGTACTTC. Protein product: CSVAGGGYEQYF.

This chain joins TRBV6-1 and TRBJ1-6, with 7 nucleotides matching TRBD1. This CDR3 is built from 15 residues. Germline CDR1 and CDR2: MNHNS and SASEGT. The junction had 21 bases not matched to a gene; V was cut back by 9 bases and J by 16 bases. DNA of the CDR3: TGTGCCAGTAGAGACGTGGACAGGTCGAGTTCACGACTCCACTTT. Translating gives CASRDVDRSSSRLHF.

The table lists this clonotype with a few counts. One end of the junction fails to match germline, which may point to a read error. The chain is built from TRBV20-1 and TRBJ2-7; no reliable D call. The germline V gene has CDR1 DFQATT and CDR2 SNEGSKA (reference sequence). There are 12 residues in the CDR3. The CDR3 spells CSAMDRPDEQYF. As DNA, the CDR3 is TGCAGTGCGATGGATAGACCCGACGAACAGTACTTC.

The chain has TRBV20-1 and TRBJ2-7; tentatively, D is TRBD2 (5 bases). The CDR3 has 13 residues. The germline V gene has CDR1 DFQATT and CDR2 SNEGSKA (reference sequence). The CDR3 sequence: CKALTGNTYEQYF. The CDR3 coding sequence is TGCAAAGCTTTAACGGGAAATACCTACGAGCAGTACTTC.

For this clonotype: The junction does not match germline at one end; this may be a read error. J is TRBJ2-5 and V is TRBV11-3; D tentatively reads TRBD1 or TRBD2 (5 bases each). Germline assignment: CDR1 SGHNT and CDR2 YENEEA. The CDR3 runs 13 residues. The CDR3 region is CTSSLRDQEIQYF. CDR3 DNA sequence: TGTACCAGCAGTCTCCGGGACCAAGAGATCCAGTACTTC. The whole variable domain, filled in from reference TRBV11-3 and TRBJ2-5, reads EAGVVQSPRYKIIEKKQPVAFWCNPISGHNTLYWYLQNLGQGPELLIRYENEEAVDDSQLPKDRFSAERLKGVDSTLKIQPAELGDSAVYLCTSSLRDQEIQYFGPGTRLLVL.

This clonotype was found many times. The chain uses TRBV10-3 and TRBJ1-6; D uncertain. The CDR3 length is 13 residues. Trimming stripped 0 bases from V and 10 bases from J, with 7 bases between. CDR1 is ENHRY, CDR2 SYGVKD, per germline. The CDR3 DNA follows: TGTGCCATCAGTGAGTCAAACTGGTCACCCCTCCACTTT. Protein product: CAISESNWSPLHF.

The chain is built from TRBV11-1 and TRBJ2-1; tentative D call: TRBD2 (5 bases). Trimming stripped 8 bases from V and 2 bases from J, with 13 bases between. The CDR3 is made up of 14 amino acids. In germline, CDR1 is SGHAT, CDR2 FQDESV (reference sequence). In DNA, the CDR3 is TGTGCCAGCGGATTCGAACTAGCCTACAATGAGCAGTTCTTC. Encoded protein: CASGFELAYNEQFF.

For this clonotype: Germline and junction disagree at one end, which may indicate a read error. The V gene is TRBV5-1, the J gene TRBJ2-3; the match to TRBD2 covers 7 bases. Germline V gene lookup returns CDR1 SGHRS and CDR2 YFSETQ. This CDR3 contains 14 residues. The CDR3 sequence is CASNLGGGDDTQYF. CDR3 DNA: TGCGCAAGCAACTTAGGCGGGGGAGATGATACGCAGTATTTT.

About this clonotype: A read error may produce the germline difference seen at one junction end. V and J are TRBV6-1 and TRBJ1-5; a weak D match, TRBD1 (6 bases). The CDR3 contains 16 residues. In germline, CDR1 is MNHNS, CDR2 SASEGT. The CDR3 DNA follows: TGTGCCAGAAGTGGATTAGGGGGGTTGGCAAATCAGCCCCAGCATTTT. Translation: CARSGLGGLANQPQHF.

As regards this clonotype: Relative to the germline gene, one junction end is altered; a read error may explain this. V is TRBV6-5 and J is TRBJ1-6, with D perhaps TRBD1 (5 bases). This CDR3 region has 14 residues. Germline V gene data show CDR1 as MNHEY and CDR2 as SVGAGI. The CDR3 loop is CASSQERGYSPLNF. CDR3 bases: TGTGCCAGTAGCCAAGAACGGGGGTACTCACCCCTAAACTTT.

About this clonotype: This may be a read error, as it is one base from a much larger clone. The V gene is TRBV10-2, the J gene TRBJ2-2, with 11 positions matching TRBD1. The V gene end was trimmed by 7 bases and the J gene end by 10 bases; junction bases not matched to a gene: 11. CDR3 length equals 15 residues. CDR1 is WSHSY, CDR2 SAAADI, per germline. In DNA, the CDR3 is TGCGCCAGCATCCCCGGACAGGGGGCGAGGGAGGAGCTGTTTTTT. It encodes CASIPGQGAREELFF.

This clonotype turned up a few times. A much larger clone is a single base away; this may be a read error. V is TRBV6-1 and J is TRBJ2-7; 10 positions match TRBD2. The V segment lost 7 bases and the J segment 6 bases; nucleotides outside the gene matches: 12. Germline lookup yields CDR1 MNHNS and CDR2 SASEGT. This CDR3 has 15 amino acids. The chain's CDR3 is CASKYASGSQGEQYF. The CDR3 DNA sequence: TGTGCCAGCAAGTATGCTAGCGGGAGCCAGGGCGAGCAGTACTTC.

This clonotype has just a few counts. Being one base from a much bigger clone, this may be a read error. The CDR3 carries no conserved terminal phenylalanine or tryptophan, so it likely arises from a read error. This chain joins TRBV6-2 or TRBV6-3 and TRBJ1-1; D possibly corresponds to TRBD1 (6 bases). This CDR3 has 13 residues. V lost 6 bases and J 4 bases, leaving 12 bases between the germline ends. Germline CDR1 MNHEY, CDR2 SVGEGT. CDR3 sequence reads: CASRRGGGTEAFS. For the CDR3, the DNA is TGTGCCAGCAGGAGAGGGGGAGGCACTGAAGCTTTCTCT.

Notes on this clonotype: The CDR3 does not close with the conserved phenylalanine or tryptophan, likely indicating a read error. This rearrangement joins TRBV6-2 or TRBV6-3 to TRBJ2-1; 7 bases align to TRBD2. There are 14 residues in the CDR3. The germline V gene encodes CDR1 MNHEY and CDR2 SVGEGT. As DNA, the CDR3 is TGTACCAGCAAGGAGCGGGGACGAGGCAATGAGCAGTTCATC. It encodes CTSKERGRGNEQFI.

The chain is built from TRBV11-2 and TRBJ2-1; D might be TRBD1 (5 bases). In germline, CDR1 is SGHAT, CDR2 FQNNGV. V gave up 1 base and J gave up 8 bases, with 15 bases separating them. CDR3 size: 15 residues. The CDR3 bases are TGTGCCAGCAGCTTAGGAAGCGTATGGGGCGATGAGCAGTTCTTC. Its protein is CASSLGSVWGDEQFF.

There are many counts of this clonotype. The chain links TRBV6-1 to TRBJ1-5; perhaps TRBD1 as D (5 bases). V dropped 2 bases and J dropped 9 bases, with 17 bases sitting between them. Germline CDR1 reads MNHNS; CDR2 reads SASEGT. CDR3 size: 15 residues. CDR3 DNA sequence: TGTGCCAGCAGTGAAACGGGGACTGCCTGGGGGCCCCAGCATTTT. Its translation is CASSETGTAWGPQHF.

A word on this clonotype: Because it lacks the conserved phenylalanine or tryptophan at the end, this CDR3 is likely a read error. No DNA is shown, since the ends of the CDR3 on it are uncertain; the CDR3 is the one TCRdb lists. V is TRBV29-1 and J is TRBJ2-7. The CDR3 numbers 12 amino acids, ends counted. CDR1 is SQVTM and CDR2 is ANQGSEA in the germline V gene. CDR3 loop: CSVEGVTNEQYI.

The chain is built from TRBV20-1 and TRBJ1-2; D not resolved. Germline V gene data show CDR1 as DFQATT and CDR2 as SNEGSKA (reference sequence). Trimming cost V 6 bases and J 6 bases, with 14 bases left between them. The CDR3 is 12 amino acids. CDR3 sequence: CSATCRADGYTF. The CDR3 nucleotides are TGCAGTGCGACATGTAGGGCTGATGGCTACACCTTC.

Concerning this clonotype itself: The germline gene is not matched at one end of the junction; a read error may be the cause. The chain is built from TRBV7-8 and TRBJ2-7; the D gene is possibly TRBD1 (6 bases). Looked up from germline, CDR1 is SGHVS and CDR2 is FQNEAQ. The CDR3 length is 14 residues. CDR3: CAISFEDRLYEQYF. In nucleotides, the CDR3 is TGTGCCATCAGCTTCGAGGACAGACTCTACGAGCAGTATTTC.

A note on this clonotype: The junction and the germline gene differ at one end; a read error may be behind it. This rearrangement joins TRBV20-1 to TRBJ2-2, with 7 nucleotides matching TRBD2. The CDR3 spans 16 residues. Germline CDR1 DFQATT, CDR2 SNEGSKA (reference sequence). The CDR3: CSATLVGGPDTGELFF. The DNA for the CDR3 is TGCAGTGCTACTTTAGTGGGAGGGCCGGATACCGGGGAACTGTTTTTT.